This TCR beta chain was captured by sequencing in a study of blood T cell repertoires in COVID-19 (dated by TCRdb to about 2020). As for the study more broadly: The collaborator samples originated in the United States, Italy and Spain and spanned the acute and convalescent phases of COVID-19. Sample metadata almost always included a de-identified subject ID, COVID-19 status, age in years and sex. The prospective study material was composed of cDNA or gDNA derived from T cells, B-cell-depleted T cells, or PBMCs. Where available, HLA class I and class II types were taken from metadata supplied by the sample provider and were not determined by assay-based typing. The repertoires were released in a freely available public database intended as a resource for research on the immune response to SARS-CoV-2. Samples came from the ongoing ImmuneRACE study (first 160 participants) plus 1,254 subjects from 6 global collaborators. Subjects who had been exposed to COVID-19, were actively infected with it, or had recovered from it provided the deeply sampled blood TCRbeta repertoires that made up the dataset.

TCRbeta CDR3 regions were amplified from genomic DNA by means of the immunoSEQ Assay, a bias-controlled multiplex PCR. The authors' analysis ran thus. The number of nucleated cells in each sample was estimated from the amplification of reference gene primers within the assay. To quantify the absolute abundance of each unique TCRbeta CDR3 rearrangement, sequence reads were collapsed and filtered. For each sample, productive Simpson clonality was calculated as the square root of Simpson's diversity index across productive rearrangements. TCRdb holds this immuneACCESS table with in-frame rearrangements only. Some clones are missing; in checked studies, unresolved V genes explain under half, and the rest has no known cause. V and J calls and clone size are copied from that table; D and trimming were computed from the DNA. A total of around 180,000 clones appear in this sample, roughly 80% of them only once. The ten largest clones capture 12% of the sample.

Enrolling through a virtual design, the prospective study's participants ranged in age from roughly 18 to 95 years and lived across 24 United States geographic areas. In the prospective study, participants were assigned to cohorts based on the clinical history participants reported in a screening survey and a study questionnaire. ImmuneRACE Cohort 3 recovered participants were defined by two consecutive negative NP/OP PCR tests, healthcare professional clearance, or symptom resolution. Each participant in the prospective study had whole blood, serum and a nasopharyngeal or oropharyngeal swab collected by mobile phlebotomists. Participants in the prospective study had the option to provide additional blood draws and questionnaires over a roughly 2-month period. Blood samples from the prospective study were shipped frozen or at room temperature prior to DNA extraction. Beyond this particular receptor, the publication reports: How much clinical and demographic metadata was included differed by source and by participant, and the metadata was provided uncurated.

A remark on this clone: Its antigen remains undetermined. Base qualities are not provided; no much larger clone lies one nucleotide away.

The receptor's source is a man aged 50 or older who had recovered from COVID-19. Sequenced material: PBMCs or T cells enriched from blood (not recorded which).

The nucleotides read TGCGCCAGCAGCCAAGTAGGGGGACGCAGGAAAGGGAACGAGCAGTACTTC. Translation gives CASSQVGGRRKGNEQYF. This chain is built from TRBV4-1 and TRBJ2-7, with TRBD1 as a weak D call on 6 bases. Measured from the cysteine to the phenylalanine, the CDR3 is 17 residues long. The DNA shown is the 51-base CDR3, in frame from base 1. The germline V gene supplies CDR1 MGHRA and CDR2 YSYEKL. Relative to germline, V is 1 base shorter and J is 5 bases shorter, with 21 bases between their ends.